This TCR beta chain was found in a study of cytomegalovirus exposure and HLA in healthy donors. Across the whole study: Later, an analysis reported that the 120 or so validation repertoires had used the same platform as the roughly 680 first-cohort repertoires. Study conclusions and caveats: Cytomegalovirus-associated TCR beta chains were listed, numbering some 150. Many donors carried some public TCRs, although rarity characterized most TCR sequences.

Sequencing used immunoSEQ multiplex PCR; TCRdb keeps in-frame clones, though not all of them. This table holds 150,000 to 200,000 clones, roughly 85% found once. Worth noting for this clone: The antigen remains unidentified.

CDR1 is MNHEY, CDR2 SMNVEV, per germline (reference sequence). CDR3 length: 15 amino acids. Between the trimmed V and J ends, which lost 6 bases and 2 bases, there was a span of 15 bases. The sample was PBMCs. V and J are TRBV27 and TRBJ2-3; the D gene is possibly TRBD2 (5 bases). This receptor was identified in a young man in good health and CMV-seropositive. CDR3 sequence: CASSPGFQITDTQYF. The CDR3 nucleotides read TGTGCCAGCAGCCCGGGATTCCAGATCACAGATACGCAGTATTTT.